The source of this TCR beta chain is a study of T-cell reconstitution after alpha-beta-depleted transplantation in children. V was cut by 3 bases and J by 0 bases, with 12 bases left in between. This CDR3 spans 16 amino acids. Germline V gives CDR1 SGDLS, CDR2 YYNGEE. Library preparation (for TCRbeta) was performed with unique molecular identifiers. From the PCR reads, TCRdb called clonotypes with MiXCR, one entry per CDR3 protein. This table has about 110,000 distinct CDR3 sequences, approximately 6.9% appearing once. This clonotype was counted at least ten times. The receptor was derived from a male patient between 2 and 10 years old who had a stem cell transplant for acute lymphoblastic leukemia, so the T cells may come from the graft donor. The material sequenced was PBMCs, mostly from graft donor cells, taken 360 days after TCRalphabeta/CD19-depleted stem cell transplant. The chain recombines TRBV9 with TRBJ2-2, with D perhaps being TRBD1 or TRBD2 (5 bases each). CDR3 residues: CASSDGTDSNTGELFF. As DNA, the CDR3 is TGTGCCAGCAGCGACGGGACCGACTCGAACACCGGGGAGCTGTTTTTT. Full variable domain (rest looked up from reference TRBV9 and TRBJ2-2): DSGVTQTPKHLITATGQRVTLRCSPRSGDLSVYWYQQSLDQGLQFLIQYYNGEERAKGNILERFSAQQFPDLHSELNLSSLELGDSALYFCASSDGTDSNTGELFFGEGSRLTVL.